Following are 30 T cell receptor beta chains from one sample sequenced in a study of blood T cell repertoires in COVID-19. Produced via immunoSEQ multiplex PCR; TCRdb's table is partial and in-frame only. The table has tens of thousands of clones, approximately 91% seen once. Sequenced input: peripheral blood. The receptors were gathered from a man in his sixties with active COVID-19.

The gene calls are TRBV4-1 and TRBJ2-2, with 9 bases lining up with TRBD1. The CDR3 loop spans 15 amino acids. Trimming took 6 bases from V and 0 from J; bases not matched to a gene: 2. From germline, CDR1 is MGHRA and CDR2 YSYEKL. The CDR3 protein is CASRQGATNTGELFF. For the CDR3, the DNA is TGCGCCAGCAGACAGGGGGCTACGAACACCGGGGAGCTGTTTTTT.

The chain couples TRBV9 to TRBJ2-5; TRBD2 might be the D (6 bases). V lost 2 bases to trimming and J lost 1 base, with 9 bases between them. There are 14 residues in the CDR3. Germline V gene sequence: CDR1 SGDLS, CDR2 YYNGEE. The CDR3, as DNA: TGTGCCAGCAGCGTGGGGGGAGGCCAAGAGACCCAGTACTTC. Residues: CASSVGGGQETQYF.

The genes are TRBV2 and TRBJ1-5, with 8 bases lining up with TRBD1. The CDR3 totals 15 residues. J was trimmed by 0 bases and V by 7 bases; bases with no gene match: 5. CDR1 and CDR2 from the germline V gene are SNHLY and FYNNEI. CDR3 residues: CASKDRAFSNQPQHF. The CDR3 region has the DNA TGTGCCAGCAAGGACAGGGCCTTTAGCAATCAGCCCCAGCATTTT.

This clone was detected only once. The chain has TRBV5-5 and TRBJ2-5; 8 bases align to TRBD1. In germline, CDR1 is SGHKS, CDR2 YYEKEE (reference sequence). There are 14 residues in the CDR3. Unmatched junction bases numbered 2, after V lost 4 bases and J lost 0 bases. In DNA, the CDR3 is TGTGCCAGCAGCAGACAGGGGAACCAAGAGACCCAGTACTTC. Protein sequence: CASSRQGNQETQYF.

The CDR3 nucleotides read TGTGCCAGCAGTGACAACACAGATACGCAGTATTTT. It translates to CASSDNTDTQYF. The genes are TRBV12-3 or TRBV12-4 and TRBJ2-3; D not resolved. The CDR3 loop spans 12 amino acids. V dropped 5 bases and J dropped 2 bases, with 5 bases sitting between them.

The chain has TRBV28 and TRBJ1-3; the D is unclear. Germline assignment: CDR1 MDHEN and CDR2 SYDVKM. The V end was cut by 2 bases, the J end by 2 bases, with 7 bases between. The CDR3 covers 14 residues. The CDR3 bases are TGTGCCAGCAGTTTAAGAACAGCTGGAAACACCATATATTTT. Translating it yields CASSLRTAGNTIYF.

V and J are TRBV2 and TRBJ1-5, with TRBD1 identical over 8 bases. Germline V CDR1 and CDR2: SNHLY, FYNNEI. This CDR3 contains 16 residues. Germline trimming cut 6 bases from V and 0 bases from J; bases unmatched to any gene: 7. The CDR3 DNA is TGTGCCAGCAGGGTGGGGGGACAGGATAGCAATCAGCCCCAGCATTTT. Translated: CASRVGGQDSNQPQHF.

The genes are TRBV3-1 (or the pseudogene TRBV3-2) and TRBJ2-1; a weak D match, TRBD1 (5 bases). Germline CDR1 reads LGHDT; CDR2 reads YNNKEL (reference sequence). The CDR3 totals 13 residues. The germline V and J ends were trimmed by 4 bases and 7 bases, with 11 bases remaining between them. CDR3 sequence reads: CASSPAQVNEQFF. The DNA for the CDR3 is TGTGCCAGCAGCCCAGCACAGGTAAATGAGCAGTTCTTC.

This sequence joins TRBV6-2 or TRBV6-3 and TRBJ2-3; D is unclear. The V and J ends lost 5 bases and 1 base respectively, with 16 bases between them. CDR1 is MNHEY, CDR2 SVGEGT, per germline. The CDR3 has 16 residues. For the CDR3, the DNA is TGTGCCAGCAGTGATGAACCACCCAAGCGCACAGATACGCAGTATTTT. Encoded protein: CASSDEPPKRTDTQYF.

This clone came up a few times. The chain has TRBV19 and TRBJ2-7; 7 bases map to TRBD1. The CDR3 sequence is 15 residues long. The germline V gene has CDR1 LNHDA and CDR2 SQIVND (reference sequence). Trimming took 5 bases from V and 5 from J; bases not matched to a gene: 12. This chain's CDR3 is CASSLDREGGNEQYF. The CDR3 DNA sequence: TGTGCCAGTAGTCTCGACAGGGAAGGTGGGAACGAGCAGTACTTC.

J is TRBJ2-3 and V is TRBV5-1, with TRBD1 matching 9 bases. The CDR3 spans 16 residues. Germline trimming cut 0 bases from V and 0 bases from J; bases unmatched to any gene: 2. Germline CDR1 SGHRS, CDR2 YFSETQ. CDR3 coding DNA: TGCGCCAGCAGCTTGGAAGGGACAGGGAGCACAGATACGCAGTATTTT. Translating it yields CASSLEGTGSTDTQYF.

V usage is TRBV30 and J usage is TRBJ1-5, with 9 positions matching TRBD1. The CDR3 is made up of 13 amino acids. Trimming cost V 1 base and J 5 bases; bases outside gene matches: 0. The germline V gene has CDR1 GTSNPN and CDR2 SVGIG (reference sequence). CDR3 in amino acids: CAWSGTGDQPQHF. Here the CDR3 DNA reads TGTGCCTGGAGTGGGACAGGGGATCAGCCCCAGCATTTT.

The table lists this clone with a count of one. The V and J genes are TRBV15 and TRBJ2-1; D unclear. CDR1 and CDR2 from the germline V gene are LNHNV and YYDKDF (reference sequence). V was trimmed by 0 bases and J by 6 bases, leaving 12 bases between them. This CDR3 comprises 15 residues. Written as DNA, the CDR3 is TGTGCCACCAGCAGAGAGGGCGAGACGATCAATGAGCAGTTCTTC. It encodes CATSREGETINEQFF.

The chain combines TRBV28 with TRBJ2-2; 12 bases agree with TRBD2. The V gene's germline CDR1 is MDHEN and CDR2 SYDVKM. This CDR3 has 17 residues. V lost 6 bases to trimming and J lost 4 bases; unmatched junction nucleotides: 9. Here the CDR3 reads CASSPLLAGGGTGELFF. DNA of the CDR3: TGTGCCAGCAGCCCCCTACTAGCGGGAGGAGGCACCGGGGAGCTGTTTTTT.

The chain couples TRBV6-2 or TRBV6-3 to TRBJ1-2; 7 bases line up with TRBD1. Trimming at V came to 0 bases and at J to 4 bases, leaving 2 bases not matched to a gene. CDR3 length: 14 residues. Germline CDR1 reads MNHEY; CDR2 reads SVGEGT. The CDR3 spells CASSYSWDSYGYTF. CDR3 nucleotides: TGTGCCAGCAGTTACTCCTGGGACAGCTATGGCTACACCTTC.

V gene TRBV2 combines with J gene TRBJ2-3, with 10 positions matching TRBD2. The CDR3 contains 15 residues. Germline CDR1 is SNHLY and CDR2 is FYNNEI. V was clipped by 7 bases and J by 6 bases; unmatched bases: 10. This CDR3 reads CASTGLTSGSDTQYF. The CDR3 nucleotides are TGTGCCAGCACCGGACTGACTAGCGGGTCGGATACGCAGTATTTT.

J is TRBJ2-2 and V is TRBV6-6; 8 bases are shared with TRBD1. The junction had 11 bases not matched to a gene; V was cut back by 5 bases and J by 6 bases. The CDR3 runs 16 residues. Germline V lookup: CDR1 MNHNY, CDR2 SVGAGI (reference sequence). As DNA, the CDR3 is TGTGCCAGCAGTACCCAGGACAGGGTCTATGCCGGGGAGCTGTTTTTT. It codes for CASSTQDRVYAGELFF.

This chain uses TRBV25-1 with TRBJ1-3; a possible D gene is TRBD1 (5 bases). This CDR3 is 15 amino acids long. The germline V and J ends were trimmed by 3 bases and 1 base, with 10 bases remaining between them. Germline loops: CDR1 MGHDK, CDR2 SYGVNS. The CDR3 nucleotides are TGTGCCAGCAGTGAGCAGGGTACGTCTGGAAACACCATATATTTT. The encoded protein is CASSEQGTSGNTIYF.

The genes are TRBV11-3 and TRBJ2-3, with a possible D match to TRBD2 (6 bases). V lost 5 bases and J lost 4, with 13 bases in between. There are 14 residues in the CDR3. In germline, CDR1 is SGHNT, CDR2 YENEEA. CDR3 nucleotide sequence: TGTGCCAGCAGCCCCCGGACTATGGCAGATACGCAGTATTTT. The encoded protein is CASSPRTMADTQYF.

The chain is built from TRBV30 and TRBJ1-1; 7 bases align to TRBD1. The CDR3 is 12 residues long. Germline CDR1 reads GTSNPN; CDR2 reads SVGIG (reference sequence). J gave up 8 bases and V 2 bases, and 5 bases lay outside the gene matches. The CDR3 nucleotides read TGTGCCTGGAGTCTAAGGGGGCGGGAAGCTTTCTTT. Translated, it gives CAWSLRGREAFF.

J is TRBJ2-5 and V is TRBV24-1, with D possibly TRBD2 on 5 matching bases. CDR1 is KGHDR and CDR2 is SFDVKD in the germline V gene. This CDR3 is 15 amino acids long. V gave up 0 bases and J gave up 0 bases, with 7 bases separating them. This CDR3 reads CATSDLMGDQETQYF. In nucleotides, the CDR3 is TGTGCCACCAGTGATTTGATGGGAGACCAAGAGACCCAGTACTTC.

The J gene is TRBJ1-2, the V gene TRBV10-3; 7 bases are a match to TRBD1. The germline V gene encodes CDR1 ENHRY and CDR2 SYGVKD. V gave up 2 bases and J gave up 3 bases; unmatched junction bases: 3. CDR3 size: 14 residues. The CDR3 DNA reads TGTGCCATCAGTGAGACAACAGGGGACTATGGCTACACCTTC. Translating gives CAISETTGDYGYTF.

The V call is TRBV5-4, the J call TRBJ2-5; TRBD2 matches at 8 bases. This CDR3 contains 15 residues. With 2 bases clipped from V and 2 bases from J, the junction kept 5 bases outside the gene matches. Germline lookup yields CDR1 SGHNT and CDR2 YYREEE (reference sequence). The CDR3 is CASSLMTSAQETQYF. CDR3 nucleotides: TGTGCCAGCAGCTTAATGACTAGCGCACAAGAGACCCAGTACTTC.

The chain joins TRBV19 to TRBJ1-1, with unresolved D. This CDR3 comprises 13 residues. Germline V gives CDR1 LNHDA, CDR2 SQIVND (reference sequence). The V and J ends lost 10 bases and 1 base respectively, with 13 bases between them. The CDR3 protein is CATSAVPNTEAFF. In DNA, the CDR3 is TGTGCCACCTCTGCGGTACCGAACACTGAAGCTTTCTTT.

In DNA form, the CDR3 reads TGTGCCAGCAGCCGTCAGACAGGGGGGGGCCATGGCTACACCTTC. It yields the protein CASSRQTGGGHGYTF. The chain couples TRBV7-9 to TRBJ1-2; 9 nucleotides match TRBD1. CDR1 SEHNR and CDR2 FQNEAQ come from the germline V gene (reference sequence). The CDR3 sequence is 15 residues long. J gave up 6 bases and V 5 bases, and 10 bases lay outside the gene matches.

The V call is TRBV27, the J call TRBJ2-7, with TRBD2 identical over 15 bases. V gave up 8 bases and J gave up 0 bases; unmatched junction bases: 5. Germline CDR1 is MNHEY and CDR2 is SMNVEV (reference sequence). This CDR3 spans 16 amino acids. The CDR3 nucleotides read TGTGCCAGCCCCGGGACTAGCGGGAGGACCTCCTACGAGCAGTACTTC. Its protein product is CASPGTSGRTSYEQYF.

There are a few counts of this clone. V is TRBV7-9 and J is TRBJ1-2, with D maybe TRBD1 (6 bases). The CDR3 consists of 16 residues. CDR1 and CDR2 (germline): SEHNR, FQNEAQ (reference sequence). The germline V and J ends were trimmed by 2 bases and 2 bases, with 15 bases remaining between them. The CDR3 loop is CASSLRSAGANYGYTF. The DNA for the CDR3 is TGTGCCAGCAGCTTACGTTCTGCAGGGGCCAACTATGGCTACACCTTC.

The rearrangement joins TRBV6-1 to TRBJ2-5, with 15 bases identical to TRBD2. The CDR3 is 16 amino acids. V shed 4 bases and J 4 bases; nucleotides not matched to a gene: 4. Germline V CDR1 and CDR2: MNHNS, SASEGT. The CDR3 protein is CASSGGLAGGLETQYF. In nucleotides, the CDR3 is TGTGCCAGCAGTGGGGGACTAGCGGGAGGTTTAGAGACCCAGTACTTC.

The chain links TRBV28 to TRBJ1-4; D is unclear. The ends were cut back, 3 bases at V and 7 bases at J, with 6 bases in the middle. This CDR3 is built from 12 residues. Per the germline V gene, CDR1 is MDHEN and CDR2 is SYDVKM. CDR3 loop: CASSFYSEKLFF. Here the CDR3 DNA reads TGTGCCAGCAGTTTCTATAGTGAAAAACTGTTTTTT.

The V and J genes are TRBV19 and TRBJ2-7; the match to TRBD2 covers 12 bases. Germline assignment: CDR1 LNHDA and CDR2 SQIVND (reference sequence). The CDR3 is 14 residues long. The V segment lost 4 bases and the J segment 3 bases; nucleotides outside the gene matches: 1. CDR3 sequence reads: CASSTTSGSYEQYF. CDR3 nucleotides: TGTGCCAGTAGTACGACTAGCGGGAGCTACGAGCAGTACTTC.